This T cell receptor beta chain was recovered during a study of blood T cell repertoires in COVID-19. Study background: Collection of acute and convalescent COVID-19 samples took place in the United States, Italy and Spain. T cells, B-cell-depleted T cells, or PBMCs provided the cDNA or gDNA that served as material.

In the authors' workflow: Estimated nucleated cell counts came from reference gene primer amplification. Here immunoSEQ multiplex PCR was the method, and the copy in TCRdb shows in-frame clones only, minus some. That table is the source of V, J and clone size, and D and trimming were worked out from the DNA. The sample lists 25,000 to 35,000 clones, 91% occurring once. The germline V gene has CDR1 PRHDT and CDR2 FYEKMQ (reference sequence). V trimming: 3 bases; J trimming: 6 bases; junction bases outside the gene matches: 5. The CDR3 extends over 15 amino acids. This clone was observed once. The chain joins TRBV13 to TRBJ1-2, with 12 nucleotides matching TRBD1. The sample consisted of peripheral blood. This TCR came from a human donor with active COVID-19. The donor label of this sample is uncertain. The chain's CDR3 is CASSFGTGGRDGYTF. The CDR3 nucleotides read TGTGCCAGCAGCTTTGGGACAGGGGGCCGGGATGGCTACACCTTC.